This passage covers 15 T cell receptor beta chains from one sample sequenced in a study of T-cell reconstitution after alpha-beta-depleted transplantation in children (dated by TCRdb to the mid-2010s). The meaning of the sample's treatment or condition label: allogeneic hematopoietic cell transplantation with graft depleted of TCRalphabeta T cells and CD19 B cells. Library prep was done by PCR. Instrument on record: Illumina HiSeq 2500. TCR libraries were prepared with molecular barcoding, using unique molecular identifiers to normalize TCRbeta repertoire quantification. The public reads were reanalyzed by TCRdb: fastp trimming at Q25, MiXCR alignment, in-frame beta chains only. Rows are unified per CDR3 protein, each entry keeping the most common DNA and genes. For this sample there are around 670,000 distinct CDR3 sequences; over 10% appear just once. Around 0.76% of the sample belongs to the ten largest clones.

The source was PBMCs, collected before TCRalphabeta/CD19-depleted stem cell transplant. The source is a girl aged 2 to 9 with congenital amegakaryocytic thrombocytopenia, due to receive a stem cell transplant.

This clonotype was counted ten times or more. J is TRBJ1-4 and V is TRBV4-2; D gene ambiguous. The germline gives CDR1 LGHNA, CDR2 YNFKEQ. The CDR3 spans 11 residues. The ends were cut back, 0 bases at V and 10 bases at J, with 3 bases in the middle. CDR3 amino acids: CASSQDGKLFF. The CDR3 DNA reads as TGTGCCAGCAGCCAAGATGGAAAACTGTTTTTT.

This clonotype was recorded a few times. DNA of the CDR3: TGTGCCAGCAGCTTAGCGGGGGGAGACAACTATGGCTACACCTTC. Its translation is CASSLAGGDNYGYTF. The rearrangement links TRBV7-6 to TRBJ1-2; a weak D match, TRBD1 (5 bases). The germline CDR1 and CDR2 sequences are SGHVS and FNYEAQ. There are 15 residues in the CDR3. V gave up 0 bases and J gave up 2 bases, with 10 bases separating them. The full variable domain, in which reference TRBV7-6 and TRBJ1-2 provide the parts outside the CDR3, is GAGVSQSPRYKVTKRGQDVALRCDPISGHVSLYWYRQALGQGPEFLTYFNYEAQQDKSGLPNDRFSAERPEGSISTLTIQRTEQRDSAMYRCASSLAGGDNYGYTFGSGTRLTVV.

The chain uses TRBV12-3 or TRBV12-4 and TRBJ2-1; 12 bases agree with TRBD1. V lost 8 bases, J lost 5 bases, and 19 bases stayed unmatched. This CDR3 region has 19 residues. In DNA, the CDR3 is TGTGCCAGCGGGCGGGACAGGGGGCGTGCCGGAACTAGGGACAATGAGCAGTTCTTC. Residues: CASGRDRGRAGTRDNEQFF.

This clonotype showed up many times. The J gene is TRBJ2-1, the V gene TRBV7-7, with TRBD2 as a possible D gene (5 bases). This CDR3 comprises 13 residues. V was clipped by 5 bases and J by 9 bases, with 14 bases between them. CDR1 and CDR2 (germline): SSHAT, FNYEAQ (reference sequence). CDR3 sequence: CASSPREGGEQFF. CDR3 bases: TGTGCCAGCAGCCCCCGTGAGGGCGGTGAGCAGTTCTTC.

Comments on this clonotype: One base away lies a much larger clone, so this may be a sequencing read error. This chain uses TRBV20-1 with TRBJ1-1; no clear D gene. CDR3 size: 13 residues. V lost 0 bases and J lost 8, with 13 bases in between. Germline CDR1 reads DFQATT; CDR2 reads SNEGSKA (reference sequence). The CDR3 coding sequence is TGCAGTGCTAGAGATCTAGGATTGATGGAAGCTTTCTTT. Translation: CSARDLGLMEAFF.

This clonotype turned up a few times. The chain couples TRBV9 to TRBJ2-1, with a weak D call TRBD2 (6 bases). The germline CDR1 and CDR2 sequences are SGDLS and YYNGEE. Trimming removed 5 bases from V and 1 base from J, with 22 bases in between. This CDR3 region has 18 residues. CDR3 DNA: TGTGCCAGCAGTCTAACCCCCGATCCGGAGGGTTCCTACAATGAGCAGTTCTTC. The encoded protein is CASSLTPDPEGSYNEQFF. Based on the CDR3 plus reference TRBV9 and TRBJ2-1, the full variable domain is DSGVTQTPKHLITATGQRVTLRCSPRSGDLSVYWYQQSLDQGLQFLIQYYNGEERAKGNILERFSAQQFPDLHSELNLSSLELGDSALYFCASSLTPDPEGSYNEQFFGPGTRLTVL.

This clonotype was detected many times. This chain joins TRBV20-1 and TRBJ2-1, with 11 nucleotides matching TRBD2. Germline V gene sequence: CDR1 DFQATT, CDR2 SNEGSKA (reference sequence). This CDR3 comprises 19 residues. Losses at the gene ends were 3 bases for V and 4 bases for J; bases not matched to a gene: 17. CDR3 region: CSARDPGTSGNFLYNEQFF. CDR3 nucleotide sequence: TGCAGTGCTAGGGACCCCGGGACTAGCGGCAATTTTCTGTACAATGAGCAGTTCTTC.

This clonotype showed up many times. J is TRBJ2-3 and V is TRBV20-1; 13 nucleotides align to TRBD2. Germline values: CDR1 DFQATT, CDR2 SNEGSKA (reference sequence). The CDR3 has 16 residues. The J segment lost 5 bases and the V segment lost 7 bases, leaving 12 bases of the junction unmatched. The CDR3 protein is CSVWTSGSPLGDTQYF. The DNA of the CDR3 is TGCAGTGTCTGGACTAGCGGGAGTCCTCTTGGAGATACGCAGTATTTT.

In this sample, this clonotype turned up a few times. The V call is TRBV28, the J call TRBJ1-1; TRBD1 is a possible D gene (6 bases). Trimming removed 1 base from V and 5 bases from J, with 20 bases in between. Germline loops: CDR1 MDHEN, CDR2 SYDVKM. CDR3 size: 17 residues. The CDR3 sequence: CASSLSGARLDRTEAFF. Written as DNA, the CDR3 is TGTGCCAGCAGTTTATCAGGGGCTCGTTTAGATAGGACTGAAGCTTTCTTT.

In its sample, this clonotype was seen a few times. The V call is TRBV27, the J call TRBJ2-7; 8 bases are shared with TRBD2. Unmatched junction bases numbered 18, after V lost 8 bases and J lost 0 bases. The CDR3 totals 18 residues. Per the germline V gene, CDR1 is MNHEY and CDR2 is SMNVEV (reference sequence). CDR3 coding DNA: TGTGCCAGCGGTTCGCGGGAGGTCGGGAGGGAGAGCTCCTACGAGCAGTACTTC. It codes for CASGSREVGRESSYEQYF.

This chain links TRBV7-9 with TRBJ2-3; D could derive from TRBD1 or TRBD2 (5 bases each). With 6 bases removed from V and 0 bases from J, the gap between germline ends came to 13 bases. The germline CDR1 and CDR2 sequences are SEHNR and FQNEAQ (reference sequence). The CDR3 loop spans 15 amino acids. The CDR3 DNA sequence: TGTGCCAGCAGTCCTAGAGAGGGGAGCACAGATACGCAGTATTTT. Amino acids: CASSPREGSTDTQYF.

The chain employs TRBV11-2 and TRBJ2-4; a possible D gene is TRBD1 (6 bases). Germline V gene data show CDR1 as SGHAT and CDR2 as FQNNGV. With 5 bases removed from V and 1 base from J, the gap between germline ends came to 24 bases. This CDR3 spans 19 amino acids. DNA for the CDR3: TGTGCCAGCAGCCCGATGACAGGACCCTTTCTAACGGCCAAAAACATTCAGTACTTC. Its translation: CASSPMTGPFLTAKNIQYF.

This clonotype was detected ten times or more. This chain links TRBV12-3 or TRBV12-4 with TRBJ1-1; D not resolved. The germline V and J ends were trimmed by 3 bases and 6 bases, with 8 bases remaining between them. The CDR3 contains 12 residues. The CDR3 nucleotides are TGTGCCAGCAGTTTTTCGTTTTCTGAAGCTTTCTTT. Residues: CASSFSFSEAFF.

In its sample, this clonotype was seen many times. This chain links TRBV20-1 with TRBJ2-6; possible D gene TRBD1, 5 bases. In germline, CDR1 is DFQATT, CDR2 SNEGSKA (reference sequence). V shed 1 base and J shed 1 base, with 11 bases lying between them. The CDR3 contains 16 residues. CDR3 region: CSARVTRVSGANVLTF. The CDR3 nucleotides read TGCAGTGCTAGAGTAACCAGGGTTTCTGGGGCCAACGTCCTGACTTTC.

This clonotype was seen repeatedly, ten times or more. The chain recombines TRBV10-3 with TRBJ1-1; D unresolved. Germline V gives CDR1 ENHRY, CDR2 SYGVKD. V lost 3 bases to trimming and J lost 0 bases, with 17 bases between them. The CDR3 loop spans 17 amino acids. CDR3 residues: CAISDPRREGLNTEAFF. As DNA, the CDR3 is TGTGCCATCAGTGACCCCCGAAGGGAAGGGTTGAACACTGAAGCTTTCTTT.